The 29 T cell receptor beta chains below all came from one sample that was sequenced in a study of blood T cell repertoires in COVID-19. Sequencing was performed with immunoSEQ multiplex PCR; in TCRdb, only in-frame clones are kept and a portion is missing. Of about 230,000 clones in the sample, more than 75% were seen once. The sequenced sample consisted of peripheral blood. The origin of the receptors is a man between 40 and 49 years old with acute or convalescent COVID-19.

Written as DNA, the CDR3 is TGTGCCAGCAGCCAACGCGCGGTGGCTTCGCACCGGGGGGAGACCCAGTACTTC. It encodes CASSQRAVASHRGETQYF. The chain is built from TRBV3-1 (or the pseudogene TRBV3-2) and TRBJ2-5, with D perhaps matching TRBD2 (6 bases). This CDR3 has 18 residues. V was clipped by 2 bases and J by 5 bases, with 24 bases between them. Germline CDR1 reads LGHDT; CDR2 reads YNNKEL (reference sequence).

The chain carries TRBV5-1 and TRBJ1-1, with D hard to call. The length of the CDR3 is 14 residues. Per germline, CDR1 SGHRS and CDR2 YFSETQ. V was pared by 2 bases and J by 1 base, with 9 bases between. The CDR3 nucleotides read TGCGCCAGCAGCTTTGAGTTTGCGAACACTGAAGCTTTCTTT. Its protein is CASSFEFANTEAFF.

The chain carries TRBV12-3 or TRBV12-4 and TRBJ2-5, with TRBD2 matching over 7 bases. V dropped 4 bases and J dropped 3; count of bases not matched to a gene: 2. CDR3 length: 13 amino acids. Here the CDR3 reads CASSYGGKETQYF. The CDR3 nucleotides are TGTGCCAGCAGTTACGGGGGGAAAGAGACCCAGTACTTC.

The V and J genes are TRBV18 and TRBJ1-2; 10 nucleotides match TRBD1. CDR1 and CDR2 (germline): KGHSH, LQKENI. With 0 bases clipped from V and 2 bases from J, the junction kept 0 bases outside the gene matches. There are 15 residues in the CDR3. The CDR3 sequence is CASSPPGQGNYGYTF. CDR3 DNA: TGTGCCAGCTCACCACCGGGACAGGGGAACTATGGCTACACCTTC.

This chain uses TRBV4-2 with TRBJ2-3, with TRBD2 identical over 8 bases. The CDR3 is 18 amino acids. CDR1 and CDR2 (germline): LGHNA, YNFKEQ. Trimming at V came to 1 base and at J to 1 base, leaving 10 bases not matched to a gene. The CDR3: CASSQGGLGAGGTDTQYF. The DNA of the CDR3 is TGTGCCAGCAGCCAAGGCGGATTAGGAGCGGGGGGCACAGATACGCAGTATTTT.

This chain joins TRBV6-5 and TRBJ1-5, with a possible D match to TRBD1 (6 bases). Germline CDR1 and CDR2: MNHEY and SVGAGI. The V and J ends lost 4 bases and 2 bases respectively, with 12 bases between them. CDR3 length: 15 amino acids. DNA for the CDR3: TGTGCCAGCAGTTTGTATTCAGGGGGCAATCAGCCCCAGCATTTT. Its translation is CASSLYSGGNQPQHF.

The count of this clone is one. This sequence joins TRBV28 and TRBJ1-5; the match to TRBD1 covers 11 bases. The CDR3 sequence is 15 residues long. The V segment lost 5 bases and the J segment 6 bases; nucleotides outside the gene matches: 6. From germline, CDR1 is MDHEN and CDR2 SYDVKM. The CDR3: CASSRGDRGSQPQHF. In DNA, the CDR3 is TGTGCCAGCAGTCGTGGGGACAGGGGGAGTCAGCCCCAGCATTTT.

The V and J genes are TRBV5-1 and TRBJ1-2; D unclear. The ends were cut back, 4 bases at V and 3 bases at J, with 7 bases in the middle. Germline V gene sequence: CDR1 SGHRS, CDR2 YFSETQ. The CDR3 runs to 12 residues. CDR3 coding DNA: TGCGCCAGCAGCGGAGAGGACTATGGCTACACCTTC. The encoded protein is CASSGEDYGYTF.

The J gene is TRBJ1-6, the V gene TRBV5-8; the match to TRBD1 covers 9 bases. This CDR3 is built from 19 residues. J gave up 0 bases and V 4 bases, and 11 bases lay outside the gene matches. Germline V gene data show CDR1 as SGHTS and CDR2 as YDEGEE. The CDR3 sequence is CASSLDRGGSSSYNSPLHF. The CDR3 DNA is TGTGCCAGCAGCCTTGACAGGGGGGGGTCGAGCTCCTATAATTCACCCCTCCACTTT.

This CDR3 is CASSSEGAYGYTF. Here the CDR3 DNA reads TGTGCCAGCAGTTCAGAGGGGGCTTATGGCTACACCTTC. The rearrangement joins TRBV6-6 to TRBJ1-2; 7 bases fit TRBD1. CDR1 and CDR2 (germline): MNHNY, SVGAGI (reference sequence). There are 13 residues in the CDR3. The junction had 4 bases not matched to a gene; V was cut back by 4 bases and J by 5 bases.

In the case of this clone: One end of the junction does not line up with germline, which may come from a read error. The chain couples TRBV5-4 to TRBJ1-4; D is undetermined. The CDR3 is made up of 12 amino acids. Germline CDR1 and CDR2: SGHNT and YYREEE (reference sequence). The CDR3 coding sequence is TGTGCCAGCCGGGGAACGGACGGGAAACCGTTTTTT. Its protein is CASRGTDGKPFF.

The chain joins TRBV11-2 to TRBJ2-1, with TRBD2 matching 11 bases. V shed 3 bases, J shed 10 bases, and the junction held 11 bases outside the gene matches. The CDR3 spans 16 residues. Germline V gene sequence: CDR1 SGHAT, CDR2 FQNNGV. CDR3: CASSLRTSGPPHEQFF. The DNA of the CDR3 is TGTGCCAGCAGCTTGCGGACTAGCGGGCCTCCCCACGAGCAGTTCTTC.

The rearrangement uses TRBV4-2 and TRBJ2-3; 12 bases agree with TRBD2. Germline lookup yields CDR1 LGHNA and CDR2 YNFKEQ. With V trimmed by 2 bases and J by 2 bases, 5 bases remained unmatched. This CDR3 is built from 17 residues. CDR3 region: CASSQTPSGGVTDTQYF. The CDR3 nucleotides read TGTGCCAGCAGCCAAACCCCTAGCGGGGGGGTCACAGATACGCAGTATTTT.

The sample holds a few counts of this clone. CDR3 amino acids: CASSIRDRDSPLHF. CDR3 coding DNA: TGTGCCAGTAGTATAAGGGACAGGGATTCACCCCTCCACTTT. This chain links TRBV19 with TRBJ1-6; 9 bases align to TRBD1. CDR3 size: 14 residues. Trimming cost V 2 bases and J 8 bases; bases outside gene matches: 1. Germline values: CDR1 LNHDA, CDR2 SQIVND (reference sequence). The complete variable domain, with remaining parts taken from reference TRBV19 and TRBJ1-6, reads DGGITQSPKYLFRKEGQNVTLSCEQNLNHDAMYWYRQDPGQGLRLIYYSQIVNDFQKGDIAEGYSVSREKKESFPLTVTSAQKNPTAFYLCASSIRDRDSPLHFGNGTRLTVT.

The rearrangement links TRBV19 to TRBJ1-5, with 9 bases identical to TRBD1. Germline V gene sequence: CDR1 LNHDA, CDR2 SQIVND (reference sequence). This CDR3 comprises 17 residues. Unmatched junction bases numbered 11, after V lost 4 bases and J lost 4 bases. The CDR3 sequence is CASSRAPGQGRNQPQHF. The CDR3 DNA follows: TGTGCCAGTAGTAGGGCCCCGGGACAGGGAAGAAATCAGCCCCAGCATTTT.

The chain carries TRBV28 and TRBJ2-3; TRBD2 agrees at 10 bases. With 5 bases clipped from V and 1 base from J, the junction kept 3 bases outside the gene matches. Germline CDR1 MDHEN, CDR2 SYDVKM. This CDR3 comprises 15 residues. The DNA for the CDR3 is TGTGCCAGCAGTCAGCTAGCGGGGGGCACAGATACGCAGTATTTT. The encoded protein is CASSQLAGGTDTQYF.

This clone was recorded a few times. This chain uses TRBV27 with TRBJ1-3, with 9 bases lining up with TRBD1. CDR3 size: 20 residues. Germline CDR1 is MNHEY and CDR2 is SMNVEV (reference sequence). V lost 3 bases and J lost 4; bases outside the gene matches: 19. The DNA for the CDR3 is TGTGCCAGCAGTTTCAAATATCCCCTCGGACAGGGGCTAGGCGGAAACACCATATATTTT. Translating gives CASSFKYPLGQGLGGNTIYF.

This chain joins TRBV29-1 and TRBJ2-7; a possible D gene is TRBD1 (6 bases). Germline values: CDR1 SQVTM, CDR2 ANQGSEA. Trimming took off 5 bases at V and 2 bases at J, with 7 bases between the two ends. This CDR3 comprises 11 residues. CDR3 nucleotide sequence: TGCAGCGTTTGGACAGCCTACGAGCAGTACTTC. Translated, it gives CSVWTAYEQYF.

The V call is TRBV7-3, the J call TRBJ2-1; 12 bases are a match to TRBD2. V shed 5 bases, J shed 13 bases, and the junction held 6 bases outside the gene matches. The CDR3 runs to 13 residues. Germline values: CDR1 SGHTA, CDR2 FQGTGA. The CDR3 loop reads CASSTRTSGEQFF. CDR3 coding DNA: TGTGCCAGCAGCACTAGGACTAGCGGGGAACAGTTCTTC.

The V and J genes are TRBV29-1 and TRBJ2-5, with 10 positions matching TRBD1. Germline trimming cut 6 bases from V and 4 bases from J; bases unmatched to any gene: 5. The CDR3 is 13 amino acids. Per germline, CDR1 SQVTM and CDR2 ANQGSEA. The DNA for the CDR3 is TGCAGCGTCGGGACAGGGGATAGAGAGACCCAGTACTTC. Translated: CSVGTGDRETQYF.

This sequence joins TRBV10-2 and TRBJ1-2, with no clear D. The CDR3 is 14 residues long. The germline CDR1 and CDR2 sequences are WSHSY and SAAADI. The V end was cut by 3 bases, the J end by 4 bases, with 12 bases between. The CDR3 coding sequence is TGCGCCAGCAGTGATCATGGAGGGTCCTATGGCTACACCTTC. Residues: CASSDHGGSYGYTF.

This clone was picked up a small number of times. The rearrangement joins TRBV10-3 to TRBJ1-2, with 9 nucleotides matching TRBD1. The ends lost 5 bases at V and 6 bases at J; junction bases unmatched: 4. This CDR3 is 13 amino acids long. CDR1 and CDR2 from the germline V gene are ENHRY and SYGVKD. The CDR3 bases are TGTGCCATCAGTATTACAGGGGGCGATGGCTACACCTTC. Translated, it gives CAISITGGDGYTF.

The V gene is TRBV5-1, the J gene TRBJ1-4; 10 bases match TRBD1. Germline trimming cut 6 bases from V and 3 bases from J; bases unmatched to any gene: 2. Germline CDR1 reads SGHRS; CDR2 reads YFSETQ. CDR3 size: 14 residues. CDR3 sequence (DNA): TGCGCCAGCAAGACAGGGGGCTCTAATGAAAAACTGTTTTTT. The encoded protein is CASKTGGSNEKLFF.

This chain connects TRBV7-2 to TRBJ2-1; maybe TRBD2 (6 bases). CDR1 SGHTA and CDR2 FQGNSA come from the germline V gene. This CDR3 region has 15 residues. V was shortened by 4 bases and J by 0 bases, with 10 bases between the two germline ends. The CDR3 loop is CASSSRAGSYNEQFF. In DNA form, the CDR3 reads TGTGCCAGCAGCTCCAGAGCGGGCTCCTACAATGAGCAGTTCTTC.

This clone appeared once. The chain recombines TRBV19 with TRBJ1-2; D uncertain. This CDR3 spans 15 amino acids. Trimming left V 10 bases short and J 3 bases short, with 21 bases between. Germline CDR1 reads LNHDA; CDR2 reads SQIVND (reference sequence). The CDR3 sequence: CATTAFTGSDYGYTF. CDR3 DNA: TGTGCCACCACCGCTTTCACCGGGTCAGACTATGGCTACACCTTC. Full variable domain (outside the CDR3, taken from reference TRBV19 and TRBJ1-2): DGGITQSPKYLFRKEGQNVTLSCEQNLNHDAMYWYRQDPGQGLRLIYYSQIVNDFQKGDIAEGYSVSREKKESFPLTVTSAQKNPTAFYLCATTAFTGSDYGYTFGSGTRLTVV.

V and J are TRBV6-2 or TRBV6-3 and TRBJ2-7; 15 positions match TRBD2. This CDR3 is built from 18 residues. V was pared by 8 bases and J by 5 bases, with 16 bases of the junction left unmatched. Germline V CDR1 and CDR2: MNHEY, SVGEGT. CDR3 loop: CASRLLGLAGGQGNEQYF. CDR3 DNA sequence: TGTGCCAGCCGCCTACTTGGACTAGCGGGGGGGCAGGGCAACGAGCAGTACTTC.

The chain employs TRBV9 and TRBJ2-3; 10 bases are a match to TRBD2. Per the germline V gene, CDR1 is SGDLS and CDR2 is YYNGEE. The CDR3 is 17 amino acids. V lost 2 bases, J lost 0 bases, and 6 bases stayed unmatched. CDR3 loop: CASSVELAGISTDTQYF. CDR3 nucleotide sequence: TGTGCCAGCAGCGTCGAACTAGCGGGGATAAGCACAGATACGCAGTATTTT.

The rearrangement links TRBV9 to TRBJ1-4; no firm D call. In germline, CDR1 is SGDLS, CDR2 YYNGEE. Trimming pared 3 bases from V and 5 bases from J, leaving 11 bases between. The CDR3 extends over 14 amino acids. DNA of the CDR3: TGTGCCAGCAGCGCCGACAATTCAAATGAAAAACTGTTTTTT. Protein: CASSADNSNEKLFF.

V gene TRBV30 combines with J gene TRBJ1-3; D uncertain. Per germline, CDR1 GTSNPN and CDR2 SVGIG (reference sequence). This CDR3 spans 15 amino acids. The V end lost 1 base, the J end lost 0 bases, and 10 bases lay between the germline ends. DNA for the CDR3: TGTGCCTGGAGTGCAGAGGGTTACTCTGGAAACACCATATATTTT. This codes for CAWSAEGYSGNTIYF.